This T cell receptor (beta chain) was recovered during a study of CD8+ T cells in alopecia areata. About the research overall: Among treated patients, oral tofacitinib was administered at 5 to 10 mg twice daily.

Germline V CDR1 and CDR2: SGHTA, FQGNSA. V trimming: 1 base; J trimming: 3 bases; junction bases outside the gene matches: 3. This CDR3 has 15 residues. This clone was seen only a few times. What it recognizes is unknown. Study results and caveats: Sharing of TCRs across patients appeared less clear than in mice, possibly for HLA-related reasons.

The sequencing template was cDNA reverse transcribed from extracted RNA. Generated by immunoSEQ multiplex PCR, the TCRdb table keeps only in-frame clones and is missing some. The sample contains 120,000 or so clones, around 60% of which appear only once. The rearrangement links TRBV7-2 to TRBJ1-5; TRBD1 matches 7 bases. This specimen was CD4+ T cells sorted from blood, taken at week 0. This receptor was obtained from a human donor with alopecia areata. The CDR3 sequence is CASSLEGADNQPQHF. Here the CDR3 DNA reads TGTGCCAGCAGCTTAGAGGGGGCCGACAATCAGCCCCAGCATTTT.